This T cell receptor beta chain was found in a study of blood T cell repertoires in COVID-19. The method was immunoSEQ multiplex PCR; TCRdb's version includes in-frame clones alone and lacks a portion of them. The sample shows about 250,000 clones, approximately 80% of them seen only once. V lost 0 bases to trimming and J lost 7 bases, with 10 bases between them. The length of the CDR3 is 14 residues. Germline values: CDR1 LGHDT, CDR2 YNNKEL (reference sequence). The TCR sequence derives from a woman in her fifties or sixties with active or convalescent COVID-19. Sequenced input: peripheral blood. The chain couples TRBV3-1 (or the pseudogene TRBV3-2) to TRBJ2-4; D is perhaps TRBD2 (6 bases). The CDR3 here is CASSQDLATNIQYF. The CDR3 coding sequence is TGTGCCAGCAGCCAAGACCTAGCGACTAACATTCAGTACTTC.